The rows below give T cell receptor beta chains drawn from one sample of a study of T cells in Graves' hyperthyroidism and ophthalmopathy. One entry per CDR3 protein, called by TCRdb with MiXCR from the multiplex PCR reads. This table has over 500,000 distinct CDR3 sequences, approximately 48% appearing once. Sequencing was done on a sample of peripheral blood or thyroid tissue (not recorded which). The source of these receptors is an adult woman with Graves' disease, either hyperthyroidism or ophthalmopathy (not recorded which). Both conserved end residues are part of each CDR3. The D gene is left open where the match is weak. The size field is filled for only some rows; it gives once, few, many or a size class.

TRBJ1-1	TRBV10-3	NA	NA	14	CAISVGTANTEAFF	TGTGCCATCAGTGTAGGTACAGCGAACACTGAAGCTTTCTTT
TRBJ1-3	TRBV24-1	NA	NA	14	CATSSDASGNTIYF	TGTGCCACCAGTTCGGATGCCTCTGGAAACACCATATATTTT
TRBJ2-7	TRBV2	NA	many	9	CASGYEQYF	TGTGCCAGCGGCTACGAGCAGTACTTC
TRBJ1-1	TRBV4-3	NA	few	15	CASSQVGQPYTEAFF	TGCGCCAGCAGCCAAGTCGGACAGCCCTACACTGAAGCTTTCTTT
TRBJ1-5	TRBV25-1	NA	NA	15	CASSEPRAQCQPQHF	TGTGCCAGCAGTGAACCCAGGGCACAATGTCAGCCCCAGCATTTT
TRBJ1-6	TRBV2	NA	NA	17	CASSGRLTASYNSPLHF	TGTGCCAGCAGCGGCCGTCTCACAGCCTCCTATAATTCACCCCTCCACTTT
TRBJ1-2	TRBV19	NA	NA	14	CASSTRGGAYGYTF	TGTGCCAGTAGTACCCGCGGGGGCGCCTATGGCTACACCTTC
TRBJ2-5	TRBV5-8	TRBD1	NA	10	CASRQGAQYF	TGTGCCAGCAGACAGGGGGCCCAGTACTTC
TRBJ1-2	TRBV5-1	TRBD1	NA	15	CASSECYRGATGYTF	TGCGCCAGCAGCGAATGCTACAGGGGGGCGACCGGCTACACCTTC
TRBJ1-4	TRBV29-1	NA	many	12	CSVEGGGEKLFF	TGCAGCGTTGAAGGGGGAGGCGAAAAACTGTTTTTT
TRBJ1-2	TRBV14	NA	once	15	CASSQEGASYYGYTF	TGTGCCAGCAGCCAAGAGGGGGCCAGTTACTATGGCTACACCTTC
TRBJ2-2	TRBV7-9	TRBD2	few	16	CASSQTLAGNTGELFF	TGTGCCAGCAGCCAAACTCTAGCGGGAAACACCGGGGAGCTGTTTTTT
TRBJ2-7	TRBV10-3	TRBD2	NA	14	CATQTSVVDYEQYF	TGTGCCACCCAGACTAGCGTGGTGGACTACGAGCAGTACTTC
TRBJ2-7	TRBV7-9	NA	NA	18	CASSQVRGRQTWAYEQYF	TGTGCCAGCAGCCAAGTTCGCGGGCGGCAGACGTGGGCCTACGAGCAGTACTTC
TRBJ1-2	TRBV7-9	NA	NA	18	CASSLSSEEQGFGYGYTF	TGTGCCAGCAGCTTAAGCAGTGAAGAACAGGGTTTTGGGTATGGCTACACCTTC
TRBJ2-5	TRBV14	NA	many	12	CASSQNQETQYF	TGTGCCAGCAGCCAAAACCAAGAGACCCAGTACTTC
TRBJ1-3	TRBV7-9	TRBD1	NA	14	CASSHRDRGNTIYF	TGTGCCAGCAGCCACCGGGACAGAGGAAACACCATATATTTT
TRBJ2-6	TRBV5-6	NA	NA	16	CASSSGSTAGANVLTF	TGTGCCAGCAGCTCAGGGTCTACAGCTGGGGCCAACGTCCTGACTTTC
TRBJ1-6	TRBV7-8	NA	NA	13	CASSLDPNSPLHF	TGTGCCAGCAGCTTAGATCCCAATTCACCCCTCCACTTT
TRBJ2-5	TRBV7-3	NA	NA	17	CASSPRGGRWPEETQYF	TGTGCCAGCAGCCCAAGGGGGGGGCGGTGGCCTGAAGAGACCCAGTACTTC
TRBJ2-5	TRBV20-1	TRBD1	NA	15	CSARVGTGPQETQYF	TGCAGTGCTAGAGTCGGGACAGGTCCCCAAGAGACCCAGTACTTC
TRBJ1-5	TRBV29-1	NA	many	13	CSVGENSNQPQHF	TGCAGCGTTGGGGAAAATAGCAATCAGCCCCAGCATTTT
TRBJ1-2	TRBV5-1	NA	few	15	CASSLETGANYGYTF	TGCGCCAGCAGCTTGGAAACAGGCGCTAACTATGGCTACACCTTC
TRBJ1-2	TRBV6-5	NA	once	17	CASSYGHRGTPNYVYTF	TGTGCCAGCAGTTACGGACACAGAGGGACCCCTAACTATGTCTACACCTTC
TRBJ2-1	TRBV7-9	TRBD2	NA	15	CASSLLAGAYNEQFF	TGTGCCAGCAGCTTACTAGCGGGCGCCTACAATGAGCAGTTCTTC
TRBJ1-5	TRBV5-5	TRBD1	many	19	CASSLTPRGAAYSNQPQHF	TGTGCCAGCAGCTTGACCCCCAGGGGGGCTGCCTATAGCAATCAGCCCCAGCATTTT
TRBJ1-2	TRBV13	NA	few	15	CASSLGGDEDYGYTF	TGTGCCAGCAGCTTAGGGGGCGACGAGGACTATGGCTACACCTTC
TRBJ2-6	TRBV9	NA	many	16	CASSSQTAPTANVLTF	TGTGCCAGCAGCTCCCAGACAGCCCCAACGGCCAACGTCCTGACTTTC
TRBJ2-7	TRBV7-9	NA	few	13	CASSSDGDYEQYF	TGTGCCAGCAGCTCTGACGGGGATTACGAGCAGTACTTC
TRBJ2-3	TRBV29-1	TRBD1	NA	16	CSVGDRVGFGTDTQYF	TGCAGCGTTGGGGACAGGGTGGGATTCGGCACAGATACGCAGTATTTT
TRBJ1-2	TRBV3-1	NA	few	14	CASSQPGAYYGYTF	TGTGCCAGCAGCCAACCGGGGGCTTATTATGGCTACACCTTC
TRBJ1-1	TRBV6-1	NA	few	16	CASSEPTSDRNTEAFF	TGTGCCAGCAGTGAACCCACTTCCGACAGGAACACTGAAGCTTTCTTT
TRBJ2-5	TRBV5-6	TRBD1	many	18	CASSLEGQGAGYVETQYF	TGTGCCAGCAGCTTGGAAGGACAGGGTGCGGGTTATGTAGAGACCCAGTACTTC
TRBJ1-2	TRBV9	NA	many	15	CASSVASESPGGYTF	TGTGCCAGCAGCGTAGCGTCTGAGAGCCCAGGGGGCTACACCTTC
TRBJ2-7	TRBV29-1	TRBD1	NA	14	CSYRDRLSSYEQYF	TGCAGCTATAGGGACAGGCTAAGCTCCTACGAGCAGTACTTC
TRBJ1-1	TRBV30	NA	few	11	CAWSVYTEAFF	TGTGCCTGGAGTGTGTACACTGAAGCTTTCTTT
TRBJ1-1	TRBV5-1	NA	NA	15	CASSPVSSGNTEAFF	TGCGCCAGCAGCCCCGTGAGCTCTGGAAACACTGAAGCTTTCTTT
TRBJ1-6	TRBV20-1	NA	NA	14	CSARDTGMNSPLHF	TGCAGTGCTCGGGACACAGGGATGAATTCACCCCTCCACTTT
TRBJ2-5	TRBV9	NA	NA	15	CASSVGAAEEETQYF	TGTGCCAGCAGCGTCGGGGCCGCCGAAGAAGAGACCCAGTACTTC
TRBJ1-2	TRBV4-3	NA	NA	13	CASRGVGDYGYTF	TGCGCCAGCAGAGGGGTTGGAGACTATGGCTACACCTTC
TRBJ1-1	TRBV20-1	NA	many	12	CSAREGETEAFF	TGCAGTGCTAGAGAGGGGGAAACTGAAGCTTTCTTT
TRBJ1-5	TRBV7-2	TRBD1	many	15	CASSFTGTGNQPQHF	TGTGCCAGCAGCTTTACCGGGACAGGGAATCAGCCCCAGCATTTT
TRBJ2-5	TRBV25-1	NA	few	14	CASSESKRMETQYF	TGTGCCAGCAGTGAATCCAAAAGGATGGAGACCCAGTACTTC